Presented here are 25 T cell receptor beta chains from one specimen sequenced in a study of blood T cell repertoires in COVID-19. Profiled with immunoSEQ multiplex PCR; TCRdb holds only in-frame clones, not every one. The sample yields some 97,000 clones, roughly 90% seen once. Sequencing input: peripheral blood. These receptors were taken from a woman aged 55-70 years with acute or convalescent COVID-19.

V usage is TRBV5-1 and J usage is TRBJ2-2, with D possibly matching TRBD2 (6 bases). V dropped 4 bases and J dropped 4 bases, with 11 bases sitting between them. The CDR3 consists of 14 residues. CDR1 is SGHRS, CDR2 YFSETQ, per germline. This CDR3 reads CASSNSGSTGELFF. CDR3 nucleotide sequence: TGCGCCAGCAGCAATAGCGGCTCCACCGGGGAGCTGTTTTTT.

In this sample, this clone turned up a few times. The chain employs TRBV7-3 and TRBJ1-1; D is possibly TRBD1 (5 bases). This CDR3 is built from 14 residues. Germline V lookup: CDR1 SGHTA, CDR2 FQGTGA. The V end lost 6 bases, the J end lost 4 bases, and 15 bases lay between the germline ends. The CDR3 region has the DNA TGTGCCAGCAGATCATCGGGGGAGTTCACTGAAGCTTTCTTT. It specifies CASRSSGEFTEAFF.

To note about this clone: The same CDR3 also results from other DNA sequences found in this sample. This chain's CDR3 is CASSSTSGRTDTQYF. The CDR3 DNA is TGTGCCAGCAGCTCGACTAGCGGGCGCACAGATACGCAGTATTTT. J is TRBJ2-3 and V is TRBV7-9; 10 bases are shared with TRBD2. Germline trimming cut 4 bases from V and 1 base from J; bases unmatched to any gene: 2. The CDR3 is 15 residues long. CDR1 and CDR2 from the germline V gene are SEHNR and FQNEAQ (reference sequence).

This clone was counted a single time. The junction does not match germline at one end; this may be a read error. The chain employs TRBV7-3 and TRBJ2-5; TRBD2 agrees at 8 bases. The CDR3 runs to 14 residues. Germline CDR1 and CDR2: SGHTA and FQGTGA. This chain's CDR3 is CASSLTSGQETQYF. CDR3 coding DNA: TGTGCCAGCAGCCTAACTAGCGGCCAAGAGACCCAGTACTTC.

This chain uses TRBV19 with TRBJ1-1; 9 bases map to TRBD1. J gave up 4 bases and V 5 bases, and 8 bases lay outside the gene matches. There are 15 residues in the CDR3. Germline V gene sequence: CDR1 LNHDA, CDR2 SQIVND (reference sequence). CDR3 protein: CASSPTGGLTTEAFF. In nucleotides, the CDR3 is TGTGCCAGTAGTCCTACAGGGGGCCTGACCACTGAAGCTTTCTTT.

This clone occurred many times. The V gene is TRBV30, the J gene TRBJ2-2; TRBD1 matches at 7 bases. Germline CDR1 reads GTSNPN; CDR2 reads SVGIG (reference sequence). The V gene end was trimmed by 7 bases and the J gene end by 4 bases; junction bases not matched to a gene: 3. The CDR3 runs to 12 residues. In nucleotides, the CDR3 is TGTGCCTACAGGGGCAGCACCGGGGAGCTGTTTTTT. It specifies CAYRGSTGELFF. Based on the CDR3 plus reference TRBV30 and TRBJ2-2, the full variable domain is SQTIHQWPATLVQPVGSPLSLECTVEGTSNPNLYWYRQAAGRGLQLLFYSVGIGQISSEVPQNLSASRPQDRQFILSSKKLLLSDSGFYLCAYRGSTGELFFGEGSRLTVL.

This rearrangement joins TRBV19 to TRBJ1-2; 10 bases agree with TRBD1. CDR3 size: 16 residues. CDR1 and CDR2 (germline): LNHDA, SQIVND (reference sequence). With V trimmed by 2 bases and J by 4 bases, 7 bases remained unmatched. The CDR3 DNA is TGTGCCAGTAGTATATCCCCGGGACAGGGGCTCTATGGCTACACCTTC. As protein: CASSISPGQGLYGYTF.

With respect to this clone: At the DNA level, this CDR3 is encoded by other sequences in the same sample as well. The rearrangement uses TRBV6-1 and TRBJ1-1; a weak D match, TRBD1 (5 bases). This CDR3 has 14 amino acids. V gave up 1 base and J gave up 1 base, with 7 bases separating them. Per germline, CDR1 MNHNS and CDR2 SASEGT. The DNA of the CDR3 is TGTGCCAGCAGTGAAGGACAGCAGAACACTGAAGCTTTCTTT. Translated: CASSEGQQNTEAFF.

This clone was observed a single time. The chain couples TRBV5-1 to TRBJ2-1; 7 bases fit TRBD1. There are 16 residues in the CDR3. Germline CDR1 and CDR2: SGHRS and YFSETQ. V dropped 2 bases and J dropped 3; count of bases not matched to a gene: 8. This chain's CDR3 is CASSLKGQTFYNEQFF. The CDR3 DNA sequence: TGCGCCAGCAGCTTAAAGGGACAGACATTCTACAATGAGCAGTTCTTC.

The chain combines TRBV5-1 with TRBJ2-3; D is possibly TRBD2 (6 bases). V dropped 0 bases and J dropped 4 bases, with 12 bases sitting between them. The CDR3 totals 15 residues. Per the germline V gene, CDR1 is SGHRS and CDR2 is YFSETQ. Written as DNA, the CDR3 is TGCGCCAGCAGCTTGGTGGGAGGAATGGCAGATACGCAGTATTTT. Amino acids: CASSLVGGMADTQYF. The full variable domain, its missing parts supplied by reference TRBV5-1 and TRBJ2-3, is KAGVTQTPRYLIKTRGQQVTLSCSPISGHRSVSWYQQTPGQGLQFLFEYFSETQRNKGNFPGRFSGRQFSNSRSEMNVSTLELGDSALYLCASSLVGGMADTQYFGPGTRLTVL.

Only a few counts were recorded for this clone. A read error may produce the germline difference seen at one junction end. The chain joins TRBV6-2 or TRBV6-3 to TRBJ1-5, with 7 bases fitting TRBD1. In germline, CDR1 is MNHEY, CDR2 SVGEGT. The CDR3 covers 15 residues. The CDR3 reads CASSYSRGIGQPQHF. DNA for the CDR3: TGTGCCAGCAGCTACTCCAGGGGGATCGGGCAGCCCCAGCATTTT.

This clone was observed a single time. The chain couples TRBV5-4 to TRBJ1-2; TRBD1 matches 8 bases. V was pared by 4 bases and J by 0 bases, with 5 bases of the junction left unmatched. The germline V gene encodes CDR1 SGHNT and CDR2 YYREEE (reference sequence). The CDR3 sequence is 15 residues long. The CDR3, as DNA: TGTGCCAGCAGCGGTGGACAGGGCCCTAACTATGGCTACACCTTC. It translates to CASSGGQGPNYGYTF.

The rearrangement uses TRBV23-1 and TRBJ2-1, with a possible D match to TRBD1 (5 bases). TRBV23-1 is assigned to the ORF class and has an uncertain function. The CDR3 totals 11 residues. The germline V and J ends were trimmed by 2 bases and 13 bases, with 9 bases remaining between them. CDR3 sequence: CASSQRGTQFF. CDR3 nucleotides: TGCGCCAGCAGTCAAAGGGGCACTCAGTTCTTC.

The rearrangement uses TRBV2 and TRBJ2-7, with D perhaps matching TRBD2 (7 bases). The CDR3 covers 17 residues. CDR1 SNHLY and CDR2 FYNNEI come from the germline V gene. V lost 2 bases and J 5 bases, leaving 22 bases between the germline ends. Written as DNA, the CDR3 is TGTGCCAGCAGTGAACAGGGGCTAGCGGTCGGTATCGACGAGCAGTACTTC. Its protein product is CASSEQGLAVGIDEQYF.

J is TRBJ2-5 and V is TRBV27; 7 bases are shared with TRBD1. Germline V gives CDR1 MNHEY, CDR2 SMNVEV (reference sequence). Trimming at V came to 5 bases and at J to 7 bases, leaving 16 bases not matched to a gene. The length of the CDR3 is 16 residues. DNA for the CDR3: TGTGCCAGCAGTAGGCAAGGGGGACAGTCGTTCAGGACCCAGTACTTC. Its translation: CASSRQGGQSFRTQYF.

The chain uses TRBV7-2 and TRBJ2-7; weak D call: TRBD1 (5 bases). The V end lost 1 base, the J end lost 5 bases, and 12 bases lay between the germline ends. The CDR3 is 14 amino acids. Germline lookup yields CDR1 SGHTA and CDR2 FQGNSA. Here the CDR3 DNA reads TGTGCCAGCAGCTTAGTAGGGGCCTTGGACGAGCAGTACTTC. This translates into CASSLVGALDEQYF.

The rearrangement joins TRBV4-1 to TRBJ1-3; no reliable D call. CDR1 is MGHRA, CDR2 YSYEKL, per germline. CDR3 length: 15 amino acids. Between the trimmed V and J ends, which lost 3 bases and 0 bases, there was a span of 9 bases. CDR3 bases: TGCGCCAGCAGCCAGGTACAGTCCTCTGGAAACACCATATATTTT. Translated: CASSQVQSSGNTIYF.

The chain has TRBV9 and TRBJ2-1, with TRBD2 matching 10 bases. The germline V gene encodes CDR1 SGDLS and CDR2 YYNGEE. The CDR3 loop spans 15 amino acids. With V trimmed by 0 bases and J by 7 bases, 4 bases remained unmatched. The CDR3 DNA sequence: TGTGCCAGCAGCGTAGTGGGGACTAGCGCAAATGAGCAGTTCTTC. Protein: CASSVVGTSANEQFF.

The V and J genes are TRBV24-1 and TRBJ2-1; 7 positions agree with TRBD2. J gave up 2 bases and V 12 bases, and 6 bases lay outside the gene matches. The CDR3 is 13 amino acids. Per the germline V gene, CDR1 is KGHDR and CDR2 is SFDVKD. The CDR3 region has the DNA TGTGCCCCGGGGGGTGAAACCTACAATGAGCAGTTCTTC. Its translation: CAPGGETYNEQFF.

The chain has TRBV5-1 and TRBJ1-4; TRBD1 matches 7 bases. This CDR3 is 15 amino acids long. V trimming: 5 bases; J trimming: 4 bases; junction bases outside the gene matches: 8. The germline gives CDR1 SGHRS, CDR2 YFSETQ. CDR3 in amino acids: CASRITGAYNEKLFF. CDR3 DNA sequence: TGCGCCAGCAGAATTACAGGGGCGTATAATGAAAAACTGTTTTTT.

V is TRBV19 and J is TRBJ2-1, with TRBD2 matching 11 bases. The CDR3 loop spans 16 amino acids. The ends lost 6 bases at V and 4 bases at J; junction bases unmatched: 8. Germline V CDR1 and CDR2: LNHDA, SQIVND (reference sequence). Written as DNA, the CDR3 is TGTGCCAGTAGGGGACTAGCGGTGGATCCGTACAATGAGCAGTTCTTC. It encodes CASRGLAVDPYNEQFF.

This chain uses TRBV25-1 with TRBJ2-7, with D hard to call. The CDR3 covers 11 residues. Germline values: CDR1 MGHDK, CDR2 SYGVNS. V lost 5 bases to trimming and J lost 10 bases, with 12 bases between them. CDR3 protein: CASSSTTRQYF. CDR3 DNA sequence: TGTGCCAGCAGTTCCACTACGAGACAGTACTTC.

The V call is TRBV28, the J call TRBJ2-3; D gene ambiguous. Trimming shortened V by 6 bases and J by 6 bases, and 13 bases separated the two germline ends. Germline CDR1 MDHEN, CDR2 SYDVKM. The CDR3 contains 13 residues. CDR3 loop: CASRAPVRDTQYF. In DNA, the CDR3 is TGTGCCAGCAGGGCCCCAGTACGTGATACGCAGTATTTT.

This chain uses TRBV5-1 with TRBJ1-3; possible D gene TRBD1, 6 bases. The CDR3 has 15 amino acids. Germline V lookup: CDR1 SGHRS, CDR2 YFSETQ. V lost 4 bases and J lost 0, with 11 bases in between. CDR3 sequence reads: CASSPTGNSGNTIYF. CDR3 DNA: TGCGCCAGCAGCCCGACAGGTAACTCTGGAAACACCATATATTTT.

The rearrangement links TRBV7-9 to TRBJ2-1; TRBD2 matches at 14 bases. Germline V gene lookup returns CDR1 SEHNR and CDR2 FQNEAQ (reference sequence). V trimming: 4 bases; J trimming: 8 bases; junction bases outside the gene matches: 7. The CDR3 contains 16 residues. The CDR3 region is CASSSGTSGSSYEQFF. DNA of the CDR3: TGTGCCAGCAGCTCCGGGACTAGCGGGAGTAGCTATGAGCAGTTCTTC.